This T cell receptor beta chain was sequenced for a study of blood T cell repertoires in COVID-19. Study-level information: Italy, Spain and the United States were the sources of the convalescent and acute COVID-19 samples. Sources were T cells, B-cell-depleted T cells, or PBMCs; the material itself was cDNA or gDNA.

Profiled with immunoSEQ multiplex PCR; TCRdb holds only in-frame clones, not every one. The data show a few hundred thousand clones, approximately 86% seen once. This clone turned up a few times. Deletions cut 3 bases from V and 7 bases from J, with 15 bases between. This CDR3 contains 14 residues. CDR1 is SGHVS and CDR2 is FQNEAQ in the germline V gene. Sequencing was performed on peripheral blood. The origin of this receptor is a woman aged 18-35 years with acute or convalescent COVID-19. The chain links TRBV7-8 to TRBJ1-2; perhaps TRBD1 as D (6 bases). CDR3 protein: CASSFSTGRSGYTF. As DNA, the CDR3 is TGTGCCAGCAGCTTTTCTACAGGGCGAAGTGGCTACACCTTC.